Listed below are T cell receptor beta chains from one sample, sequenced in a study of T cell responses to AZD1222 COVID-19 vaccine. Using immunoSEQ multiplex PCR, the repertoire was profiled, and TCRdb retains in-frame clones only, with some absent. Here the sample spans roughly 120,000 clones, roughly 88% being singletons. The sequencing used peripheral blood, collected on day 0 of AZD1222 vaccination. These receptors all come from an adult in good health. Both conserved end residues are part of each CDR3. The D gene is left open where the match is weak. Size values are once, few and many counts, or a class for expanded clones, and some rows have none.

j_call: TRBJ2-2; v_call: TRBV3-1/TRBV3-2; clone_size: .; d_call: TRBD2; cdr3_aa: CASSLPGLVGGELFF; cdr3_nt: TGTGCCAGCAGCCTACCCGGACTAGTCGGCGGGGAGCTGTTTTTT
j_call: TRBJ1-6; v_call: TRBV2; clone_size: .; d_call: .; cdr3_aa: CASSRVAGADSPLHF; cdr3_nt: TGTGCCAGCAGCCGAGTGGCAGGGGCAGATTCACCCCTCCACTTT
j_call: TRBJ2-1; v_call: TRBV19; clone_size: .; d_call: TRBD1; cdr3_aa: CASSGIRDRGYNEQFF; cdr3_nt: TGTGCCAGTAGTGGCATCCGGGACAGGGGATACAATGAGCAGTTCTTC
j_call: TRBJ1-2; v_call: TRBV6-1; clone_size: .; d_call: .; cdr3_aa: CASSGSRRRTNYGYTF; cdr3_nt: TGTGCCAGCAGTGGATCGAGACGCCGGACCAACTATGGCTACACCTTC
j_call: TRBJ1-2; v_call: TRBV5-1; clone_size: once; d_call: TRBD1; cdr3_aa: CASSPGQETNYGYTF; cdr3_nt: TGCGCCAGCAGCCCGGGACAGGAGACTAACTATGGCTACACCTTC
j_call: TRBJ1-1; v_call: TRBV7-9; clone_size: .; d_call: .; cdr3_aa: CASSFLYMTEAFF; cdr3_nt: TGTGCCAGCAGCTTTCTCTATATGACTGAAGCTTTCTTT
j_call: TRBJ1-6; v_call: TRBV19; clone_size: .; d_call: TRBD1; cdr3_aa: CASTVTGVRSPLHF; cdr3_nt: TGTGCCAGTACGGTGACAGGGGTGCGATCACCCCTCCACTTT
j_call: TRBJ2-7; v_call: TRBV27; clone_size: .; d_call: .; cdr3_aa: CASSPGHLYEQYF; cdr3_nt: TGTGCCAGCAGTCCCGGACACCTCTACGAGCAGTACTTC
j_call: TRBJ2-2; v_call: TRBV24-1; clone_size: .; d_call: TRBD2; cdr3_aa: CATSYRGDPGELFF; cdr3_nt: TGTGCCACCAGTTATCGGGGGGACCCCGGGGAGCTGTTTTTT
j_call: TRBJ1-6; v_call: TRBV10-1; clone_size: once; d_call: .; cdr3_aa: CASRGQGVANSPLHF; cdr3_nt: TGCGCCAGCAGGGGGCAGGGAGTTGCTAATTCACCCCTCCACTTT
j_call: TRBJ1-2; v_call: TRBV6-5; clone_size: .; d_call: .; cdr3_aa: CASISEAFYGYTF; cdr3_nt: TGTGCCAGCATCTCCGAGGCCTTCTATGGCTACACCTTC
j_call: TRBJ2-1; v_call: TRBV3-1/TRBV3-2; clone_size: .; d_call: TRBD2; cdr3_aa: CASSPTTSGSGREQFF; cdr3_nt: TGTGCCAGCAGCCCAACCACTAGCGGGAGTGGAAGGGAGCAGTTCTTC
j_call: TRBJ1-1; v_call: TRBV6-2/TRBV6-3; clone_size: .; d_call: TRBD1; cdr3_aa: CASSTVTRGGTEAFF; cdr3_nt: TGTGCCAGCAGCACCGTCACCAGGGGGGGCACTGAAGCTTTCTTT
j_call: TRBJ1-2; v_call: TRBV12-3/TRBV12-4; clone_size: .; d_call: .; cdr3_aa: CASSFGEYYGYTF; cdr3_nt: TGTGCCAGCAGTTTCGGGGAGTACTATGGCTACACCTTC
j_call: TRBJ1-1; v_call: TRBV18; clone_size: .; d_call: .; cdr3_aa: CASSHIEGNTEAFF; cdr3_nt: TGTGCCAGCTCCCACATCGAAGGTAACACTGAAGCTTTCTTT
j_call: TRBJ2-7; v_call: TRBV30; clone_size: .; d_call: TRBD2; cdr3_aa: CAWSVVGVGLAGEQYF; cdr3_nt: TGTGCCTGGAGTGTAGTAGGGGTAGGACTAGCAGGCGAGCAGTACTTC
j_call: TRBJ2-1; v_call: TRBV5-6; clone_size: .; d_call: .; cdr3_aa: CASSFPGGEQFF; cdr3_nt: TGTGCCAGCAGCTTCCCCGGGGGTGAGCAGTTCTTC
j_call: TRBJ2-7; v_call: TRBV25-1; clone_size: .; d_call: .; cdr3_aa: CASSVGEPYEQYF; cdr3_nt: TGTGCCAGCAGTGTCGGGGAGCCCTACGAGCAGTACTTC
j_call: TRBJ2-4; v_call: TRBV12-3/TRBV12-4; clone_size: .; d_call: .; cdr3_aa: CASSSAKNIQYF; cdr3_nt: TGTGCCAGCAGCTCGGCCAAAAACATTCAGTACTTC
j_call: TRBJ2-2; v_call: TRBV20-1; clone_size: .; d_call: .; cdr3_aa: CSASRNRGGTGELFF; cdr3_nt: TGCAGTGCTAGTAGGAACAGGGGAGGAACCGGGGAGCTGTTTTTT
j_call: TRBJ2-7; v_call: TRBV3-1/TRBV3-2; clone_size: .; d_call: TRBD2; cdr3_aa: CASSQVPSGSHYEQYF; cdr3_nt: TGTGCCAGCAGCCAAGTTCCTAGCGGAAGTCACTACGAGCAGTACTTC
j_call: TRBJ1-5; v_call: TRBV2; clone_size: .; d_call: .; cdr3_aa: CASSEGGLNQPQHF; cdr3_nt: TGTGCCAGCAGTGAGGGGGGCCTCAATCAGCCCCAGCATTTT
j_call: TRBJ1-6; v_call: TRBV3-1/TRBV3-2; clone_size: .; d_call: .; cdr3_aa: CASSQDKGNWYGNSPLHF; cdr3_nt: TGTGCCAGCAGCCAAGATAAAGGGAATTGGTACGGTAATTCACCCCTCCACTTT
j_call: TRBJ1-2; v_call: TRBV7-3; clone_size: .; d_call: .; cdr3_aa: CASSLNSGYRGYTF; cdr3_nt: TGTGCCAGCAGCTTAAACTCAGGGTATCGCGGCTACACCTTC
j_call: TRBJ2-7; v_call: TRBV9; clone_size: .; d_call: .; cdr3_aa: CARGKDTGYEQYF; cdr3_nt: TGTGCCCGCGGGAAGGACACCGGCTACGAGCAGTACTTC
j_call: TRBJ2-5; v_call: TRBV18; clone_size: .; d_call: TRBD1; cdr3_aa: CASSPLGTVFQETQYF; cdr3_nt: TGTGCCAGCTCACCCTTAGGGACAGTATTTCAAGAGACCCAGTACTTC
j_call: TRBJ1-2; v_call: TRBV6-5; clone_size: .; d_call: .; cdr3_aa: CASRREKGSGGYTF; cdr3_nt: TGTGCCAGCAGGAGGGAGAAAGGATCTGGTGGCTACACCTTC
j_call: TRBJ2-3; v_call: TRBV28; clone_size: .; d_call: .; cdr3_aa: CASSWGATDTQYF; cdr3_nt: TGTGCCAGCAGCTGGGGGGCTACAGATACGCAGTATTTT
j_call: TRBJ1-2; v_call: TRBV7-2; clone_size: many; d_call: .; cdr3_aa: CASSPPLSAGPNGYTF; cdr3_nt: TGTGCCAGCAGCCCACCTCTATCTGCGGGGCCTAATGGCTACACCTTC
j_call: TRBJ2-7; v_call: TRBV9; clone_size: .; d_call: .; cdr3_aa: CASSVESPGYEQYF; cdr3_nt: TGTGCCAGCAGCGTAGAGAGTCCCGGCTACGAGCAGTACTTC
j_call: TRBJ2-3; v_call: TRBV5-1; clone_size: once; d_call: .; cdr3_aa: CASSLAPAPTDTQYF; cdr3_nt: TGCGCCAGCAGCTTGGCCCCAGCGCCCACAGATACGCAGTATTTT
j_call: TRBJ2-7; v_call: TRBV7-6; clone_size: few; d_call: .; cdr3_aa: CASSLEVAGWYEQYF; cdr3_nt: TGTGCCAGCAGCTTAGAAGTGGCAGGGTGGTACGAGCAGTACTTC
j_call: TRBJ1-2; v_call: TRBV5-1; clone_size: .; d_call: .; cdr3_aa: CASSLEGGPGGYTF; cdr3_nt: TGCGCCAGCAGCTTGGAAGGGGGGCCTGGGGGCTACACCTTC
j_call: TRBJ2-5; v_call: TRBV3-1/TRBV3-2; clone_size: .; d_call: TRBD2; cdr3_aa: CASSRKRTRFAETQYF; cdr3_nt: TGTGCCAGCAGCCGAAAGCGGACTAGATTCGCGGAGACCCAGTACTTC
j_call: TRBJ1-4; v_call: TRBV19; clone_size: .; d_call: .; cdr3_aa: CASSRGSEKLFF; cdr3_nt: TGTGCCAGTAGCAGAGGCAGTGAAAAACTGTTTTTT
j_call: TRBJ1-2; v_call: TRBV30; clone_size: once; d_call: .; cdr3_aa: CAWVPDTGGYTF; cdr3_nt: TGTGCCTGGGTTCCCGACACCGGCGGCTACACCTTC